These 26 T cell receptor beta chains originate from one sample sequenced in a study of beta chain features in type 1 diabetes. What was sequenced were expressed TCRB transcripts, since all of the isolated RNA had been reverse transcribed. Clones were read by immunoSEQ multiplex PCR, and TCRdb kept only the in-frame ones, dropping some. The sample lists around 250,000 clones; about 26% were seen once. The sample comprised central memory CD4+ T cells from blood. These receptors were collected from a young man in good health.

The rearrangement links TRBV10-2 to TRBJ2-2, with D maybe TRBD2 (6 bases). The CDR3 loop spans 17 amino acids. Germline CDR1 and CDR2: WSHSY and SAAADI. V dropped 4 bases and J dropped 0 bases, with 15 bases sitting between them. In DNA form, the CDR3 reads TGCGCCAGCAGTGCCGTTAGTTTAGCGGCGAACACCGGGGAGCTGTTTTTT. Translated: CASSAVSLAANTGELFF.

The chain recombines TRBV5-4 with TRBJ1-2; tentative D call: TRBD1 (6 bases). The ends were cut back, 4 bases at V and 6 bases at J, with 22 bases in the middle. This CDR3 region has 16 residues. CDR1 is SGHNT, CDR2 YYREEE, per germline (reference sequence). The CDR3 region is CASSAGWTDSEDGYTF. The CDR3 DNA follows: TGTGCCAGCAGCGCAGGGTGGACAGATTCGGAAGATGGCTACACCTTC.

V usage is TRBV11-2 and J usage is TRBJ2-1; 10 nucleotides line up with TRBD2. Germline CDR1 reads SGHAT; CDR2 reads FQNNGV. The V and J ends lost 4 bases and 6 bases, in that order; junction bases with no gene match: 12. The CDR3 sequence is 17 residues long. The DNA for the CDR3 is TGTGCCAGCAGCTCCACTAGCGGGATCTTAAGGGTCAATGAGCAGTTCTTC. Its protein is CASSSTSGILRVNEQFF.

The CDR3 coding sequence is TGTGCCTGGAGTGTACCCCGACAGGACGGCAGGGGCTACACCTTC. Translated, it gives CAWSVPRQDGRGYTF. The gene calls are TRBV30 and TRBJ1-2; possibly TRBD1 for D (6 bases). Trimming stripped 0 bases from V and 8 bases from J, with 19 bases between. Germline CDR1 GTSNPN, CDR2 SVGIG (reference sequence). The CDR3 spans 15 residues.

Notes on this clone: A much larger clone lies a single base off, so this may be a read error. The genes are TRBV30 and TRBJ2-6; D is possibly TRBD2 (5 bases). The CDR3 is 19 residues long. With 1 base removed from V and 0 bases from J, the gap between germline ends came to 19 bases. Germline values: CDR1 GTSNPN, CDR2 SVGIG (reference sequence). The CDR3 nucleotides are TGTGCCTGGAGTGCGGGAAGCATGATTGCGCTCTCTGGGGCCAACGTCCTGACTTTC. Translated, it gives CAWSAGSMIALSGANVLTF.

This chain joins TRBV25-1 and TRBJ2-5; D not resolved. CDR1 is MGHDK, CDR2 SYGVNS, per germline. The CDR3 extends over 14 amino acids. The ends were cut back, 4 bases at V and 1 base at J, with 10 bases in the middle. Here the CDR3 DNA reads TGTGCCAGCAGTGGAAACGGCCTCCAAGAGACCCAGTACTTC. Translating it yields CASSGNGLQETQYF.

This rearrangement joins TRBV10-3 to TRBJ2-5; 8 bases line up with TRBD1. V shed 6 bases and J 5 bases; nucleotides not matched to a gene: 8. The CDR3 spans 14 residues. Germline CDR1 and CDR2: ENHRY and SYGVKD. The CDR3 is CAIREGRGHETQYF. CDR3 nucleotide sequence: TGTGCCATCAGGGAGGGCAGGGGGCACGAGACCCAGTACTTC.

This clone showed up just a few times. V usage is TRBV5-4 and J usage is TRBJ2-6, with a possible D match to TRBD1 (5 bases). CDR1 and CDR2 from the germline V gene are SGHNT and YYREEE (reference sequence). The CDR3 loop spans 18 amino acids. V was shortened by 1 base and J by 4 bases, with 18 bases between the two germline ends. CDR3 amino acids: CASSLNGAMASGANVLTF. The CDR3 DNA reads TGTGCCAGCAGCTTGAATGGGGCGATGGCGTCCGGGGCCAACGTCCTGACTTTC.

This sequence joins TRBV19 and TRBJ1-1; no firm D call. Germline-derived CDR1 and CDR2 are LNHDA and SQIVND (reference sequence). CDR3 length equals 14 residues. Trimming stripped 3 bases from V and 0 bases from J, with 8 bases between. CDR3 in amino acids: CASSIRAVNTEAFF. DNA of the CDR3: TGTGCCAGTAGTATCCGGGCGGTGAACACTGAAGCTTTCTTT.

This clone occurred many times. V and J are TRBV7-2 and TRBJ2-1; 9 bases map to TRBD2. Trimming removed 3 bases from V and 4 bases from J; junction bases left unmatched: 7. CDR3 length equals 16 residues. The V gene's germline CDR1 is SGHTA and CDR2 FQGNSA. CDR3 in amino acids: CASSFDRLAVYNEQFF. CDR3 coding DNA: TGTGCCAGCAGCTTCGACCGACTAGCGGTGTACAATGAGCAGTTCTTC. Supplemented by reference TRBV7-2 and TRBJ2-1, the full variable domain reads GAGVSQSPSNKVTEKGKDVELRCDPISGHTALYWYRQSLGQGLEFLIYFQGNSAPDKSGLPSDRFSAERTGGSVSTLTIQRTQQEDSAVYLCASSFDRLAVYNEQFFGPGTRLTVL.

This clone showed up many times. The V and J genes are TRBV4-1 and TRBJ2-4; D unclear. Trimming left V 0 bases short and J 6 bases short, with 9 bases between. Germline V CDR1 and CDR2: MGHRA, YSYEKL. The CDR3 totals 14 residues. DNA of the CDR3: TGCGCCAGCAGCCAAGAGGGCCTGACAAACATTCAGTACTTC. It codes for CASSQEGLTNIQYF.

This clone was detected a few times. V is TRBV29-1 and J is TRBJ2-6; no clear D. V was pared by 5 bases and J by 4 bases, with 9 bases between. Germline CDR1 and CDR2: SQVTM and ANQGSEA. The CDR3 has 13 amino acids. CDR3 coding DNA: TGCAGCGTTAGGGTATCGGGGGCCAACGTCCTGACTTTC. This translates into CSVRVSGANVLTF.

CDR3 bases: TGCGCCAGCAGCTTTTCTAGCGGGGGCTACAATGAGCAGTTCTTC. It is translated as CASSFSSGGYNEQFF. The chain has TRBV5-1 and TRBJ2-1; 10 nucleotides match TRBD2. Germline CDR1 reads SGHRS; CDR2 reads YFSETQ. This CDR3 region has 15 residues. The trim removed 2 bases at V and 3 bases at J, leaving 2 bases unmatched.

This clone was counted many times. The rearrangement joins TRBV2 to TRBJ1-1; D is uncertain. This CDR3 region has 13 residues. The V end was cut by 6 bases, the J end by 0 bases, with 8 bases between. Germline CDR1 and CDR2: SNHLY and FYNNEI. The CDR3 coding sequence is TGTGCCAGCAGAGCTGATATGAACACTGAAGCTTTCTTT. It is translated as CASRADMNTEAFF.

This chain links TRBV10-3 with TRBJ2-7; D perhaps matches TRBD1 (5 bases). Trimming took off 2 bases at V and 3 bases at J, with 14 bases between the two ends. Germline loops: CDR1 ENHRY, CDR2 SYGVKD. CDR3 length: 15 residues. DNA for the CDR3: TGTGCCATCAGTGAGGCGAACAGGCCAGACTACGAGCAGTACTTC. This translates into CAISEANRPDYEQYF.

This clone was counted between two and nine times. V is TRBV6-6 and J is TRBJ2-1, with D uncertain. Germline V gene lookup returns CDR1 MNHNY and CDR2 SVGAGI (reference sequence). The CDR3 is 15 residues long. V was shortened by 6 bases and J by 9 bases, with 21 bases between the two germline ends. The chain's CDR3 is CASSARMGSTIEQFF. The CDR3 DNA sequence: TGTGCCAGCAGCGCGCGGATGGGATCCACAATTGAGCAGTTCTTC.

Only a few counts were recorded for this clone. This sequence joins TRBV5-8 and TRBJ2-1; 8 nucleotides line up with TRBD1. The CDR3 loop spans 13 amino acids. The germline CDR1 and CDR2 sequences are SGHTS and YDEGEE. The V and J ends lost 5 bases and 8 bases, in that order; junction bases with no gene match: 6. The CDR3 loop is CASSGQGRDEQFF. The CDR3 DNA follows: TGTGCCAGCAGTGGACAGGGAAGGGATGAGCAGTTCTTC.

The chain links TRBV15 to TRBJ1-5; D is ambiguous. This CDR3 is built from 13 residues. The ends were cut back, 0 bases at V and 9 bases at J, with 9 bases in the middle. In germline, CDR1 is LNHNV, CDR2 YYDKDF (reference sequence). In nucleotides, the CDR3 is TGTGCCACCAGCAGAGATGGGAGCAGGCCCCAGCATTTT. It encodes CATSRDGSRPQHF.

The CDR3 DNA follows: TGTGCCAGCAGCACCGACAGAATAAACACTGAAGCTTTCTTT. It translates to CASSTDRINTEAFF. The V call is TRBV13, the J call TRBJ1-1; possibly TRBD1 for D (5 bases). V was cut by 5 bases and J by 2 bases, with 12 bases left in between. This CDR3 spans 14 amino acids. Germline V gene data show CDR1 as PRHDT and CDR2 as FYEKMQ (reference sequence).

At least ten counts were recorded for this clone. The rearrangement links TRBV27 to TRBJ1-1; 9 nucleotides line up with TRBD1. J was trimmed by 4 bases and V by 5 bases; bases with no gene match: 5. The germline V gene encodes CDR1 MNHEY and CDR2 SMNVEV (reference sequence). CDR3 length: 14 residues. The DNA of the CDR3 is TGTGCCAGCAGTACAGGACAGGGGCGCACTGAAGCTTTCTTT. This translates into CASSTGQGRTEAFF.

This clone appeared a few times. The gene calls are TRBV5-1 and TRBJ2-1, with no clear D. V lost 5 bases and J 6 bases, leaving 12 bases between the germline ends. There are 13 residues in the CDR3. Looked up from germline, CDR1 is SGHRS and CDR2 is YFSETQ. The CDR3 reads CASRPSSGNEQFF. As DNA, the CDR3 is TGCGCCAGCAGGCCGTCGTCAGGCAATGAGCAGTTCTTC.

The chain carries TRBV10-3 and TRBJ2-1, with a weak D call TRBD2 (6 bases). Deletions cut 0 bases from V and 6 bases from J, with 12 bases between. The CDR3 spans 15 residues. The germline CDR1 and CDR2 sequences are ENHRY and SYGVKD. CDR3 in amino acids: CAISESTGDFNEQFF. CDR3 coding DNA: TGTGCCATCAGTGAGTCGACGGGGGACTTCAATGAGCAGTTCTTC.

The chain employs TRBV29-1 and TRBJ2-1; D is possibly TRBD2 (6 bases). V was clipped by 6 bases and J by 9 bases, with 30 bases between them. Germline CDR1 SQVTM, CDR2 ANQGSEA. This CDR3 is built from 17 residues. CDR3 region: CSVPKPRLNGGLGEQFF. CDR3 in DNA: TGCAGCGTCCCAAAGCCTAGACTCAATGGGGGGTTGGGTGAGCAGTTCTTC.

The chain recombines TRBV29-1 with TRBJ2-1; D is possibly TRBD2 (5 bases). Trimming left V 7 bases short and J 5 bases short, with 18 bases between. Germline assignment: CDR1 SQVTM and CDR2 ANQGSEA. CDR3 length: 14 residues. The CDR3 DNA reads as TGCAGCGCTGCCGGACCCCCCGGGGACAATGAGCAGTTCTTC. Translation gives CSAAGPPGDNEQFF.

The chain has TRBV29-1 and TRBJ2-7, with 9 positions matching TRBD1. The CDR3 totals 14 residues. Germline V lookup: CDR1 SQVTM, CDR2 ANQGSEA. The trim removed 7 bases at V and 0 bases at J, leaving 7 bases unmatched. The CDR3 region is CSGLGQGPSYEQYF. The CDR3 DNA follows: TGCAGCGGCTTGGGACAGGGCCCCTCCTACGAGCAGTACTTC.

This sequence joins TRBV30 and TRBJ1-6; no definite D call. V lost 7 bases and J 0 bases, leaving 7 bases between the germline ends. Germline assignment: CDR1 GTSNPN and CDR2 SVGIG (reference sequence). The CDR3 is 13 residues long. As DNA, the CDR3 is TGTGCCTTAGATAGCTCCTATAATTCACCCCTCCACTTT. Amino acid sequence: CALDSSYNSPLHF.